This TCR beta chain was recorded in a study of blood T cells in healthy people across ages. This clonotype has a handful of counts. Its target is unknown. It was with a sample-barcoded 5' primer and a J-beta primer mix that a second PCR of roughly 7 to 12 cycles was run. TCRdb used MiXCR to reprocess the 5' RACE reads, holding one entry per CDR3 protein. Of over 1,500,000 distinct CDR3 sequences listed, about 39% are singletons. CDR1 ENHRY and CDR2 SYGVKD come from the germline V gene. The CDR3 extends over 16 amino acids. V dropped 6 bases and J dropped 2; count of bases not matched to a gene: 3. General study points: Estimates based on one million T cells were treated as lower bounds.

The sequenced sample consisted of blood. The clonotype comes from a human donor in good health. This chain uses TRBV10-3 with TRBJ2-3; 15 bases map to TRBD2. This CDR3 is CAIRGTSGGTTDTQYF. CDR3 DNA sequence: TGTGCCATCAGAGGGACTAGCGGGGGGACCACAGATACGCAGTATTTT.